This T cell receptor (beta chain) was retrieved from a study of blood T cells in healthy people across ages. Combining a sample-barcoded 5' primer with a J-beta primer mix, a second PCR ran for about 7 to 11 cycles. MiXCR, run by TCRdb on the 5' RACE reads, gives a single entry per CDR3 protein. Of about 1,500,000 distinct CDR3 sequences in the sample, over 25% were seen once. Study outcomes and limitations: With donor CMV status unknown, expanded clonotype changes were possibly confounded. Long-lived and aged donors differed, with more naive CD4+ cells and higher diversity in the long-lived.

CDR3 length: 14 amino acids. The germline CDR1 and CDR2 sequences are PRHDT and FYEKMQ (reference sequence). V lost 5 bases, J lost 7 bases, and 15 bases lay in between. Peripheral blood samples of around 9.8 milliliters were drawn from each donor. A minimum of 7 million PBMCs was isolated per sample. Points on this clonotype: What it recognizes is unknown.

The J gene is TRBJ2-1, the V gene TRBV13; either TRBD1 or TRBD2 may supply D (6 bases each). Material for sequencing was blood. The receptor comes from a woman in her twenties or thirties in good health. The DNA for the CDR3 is TGTGCCAGCAGCCAAGGGGGGACCCCTAATGAGCAGTTCTTC. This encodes CASSQGGTPNEQFF.